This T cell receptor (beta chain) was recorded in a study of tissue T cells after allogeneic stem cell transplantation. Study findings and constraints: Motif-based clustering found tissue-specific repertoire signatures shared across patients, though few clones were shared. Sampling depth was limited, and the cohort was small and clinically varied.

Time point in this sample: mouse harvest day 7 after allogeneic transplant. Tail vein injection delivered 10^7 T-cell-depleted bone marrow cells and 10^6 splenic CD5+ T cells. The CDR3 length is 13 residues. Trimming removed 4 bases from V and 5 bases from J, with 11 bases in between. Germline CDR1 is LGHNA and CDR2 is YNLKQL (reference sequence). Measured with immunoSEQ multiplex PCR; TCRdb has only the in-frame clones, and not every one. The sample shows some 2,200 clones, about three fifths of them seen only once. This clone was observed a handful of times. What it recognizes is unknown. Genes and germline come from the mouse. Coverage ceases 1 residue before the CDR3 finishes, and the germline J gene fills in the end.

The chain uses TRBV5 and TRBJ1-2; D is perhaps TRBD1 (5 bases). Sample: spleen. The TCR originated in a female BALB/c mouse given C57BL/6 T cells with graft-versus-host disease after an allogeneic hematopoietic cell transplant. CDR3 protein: CASSPDRDSDYTF. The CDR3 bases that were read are TGTGCCAGCAGCCCCGACAGAGATTCCGACTACACC.